Listed below are T cell receptor beta chains from one sample, sequenced in a study of T-cell memory formation after mild COVID-19. From the 5' RACE reads, TCRdb called clonotypes with MiXCR, one entry per CDR3 protein. The sample yields some 350,000 distinct CDR3 sequences, about an eighth seen once. The specimen was PBMCs or a T cell subset sorted from them (not recorded which). These receptors all come from a man younger than 35 who had mild COVID-19 (a few samples of this study predate the infection). Cell type and time point are not known. Each CDR3 is given with its conserved first and last residue.

j_call v_call cdr3_aa
TRBJ1-2 TRBV6-5 CASSYSTGFYGYTF
TRBJ2-5 TRBV7-2 CASSLSYVETQYF
TRBJ1-1 TRBV29-1 CSAQGGKNTEAFF
TRBJ2-1 TRBV29-1 CSVQVGEDNEQFF
TRBJ2-3 TRBV5-6 CASSRDVIRDFRDTQYF
TRBJ2-3 TRBV5-1 CASSLDWWTGTDTQYF
TRBJ1-2 TRBV6-5 CASSYLPRGGYTF
TRBJ2-5 TRBV7-2 CASSGYQETQYF
TRBJ1-1 TRBV7-6 CASSPPFRSQAFF
TRBJ2-3 TRBV10-3 CAISGSPSGGPAMRTDTQYF
TRBJ1-4 TRBV18 CASSPLTGEANEKLFF
TRBJ1-1 TRBV7-6 CASSPTGGRTEAFF
TRBJ2-1 TRBV5-1 CASSTSGTGGSNEQFF
TRBJ2-1 TRBV5-1 CASSLGSGLAGVNEQFF
TRBJ2-2 TRBV10-3 CAISHREPSGANTGELFF
TRBJ1-5 TRBV20-1 CSARMGSLNQPQHF
TRBJ1-5 TRBV7-2 CASSLDHGNQPQHF
TRBJ1-2 TRBV6-5 CASSYVGPETNYGYTF
TRBJ2-3 TRBV11-2 CASSSYRGRGDTQYF
TRBJ1-5 TRBV20-1 CSARLRDRATGPQHF
TRBJ2-7 TRBV7-9 CASSLSPQGTYEQYF
TRBJ2-4 TRBV9 CASSVGGGAKNIQYF
TRBJ2-1 TRBV6-5 CASSYSGFEQFF
TRBJ1-2 TRBV29-1 CSVFKGASTNYGYTF
TRBJ2-5 TRBV27 CASSWGRVETQYF
TRBJ1-2 TRBV7-2 CASSFVRDGYTF